One T cell receptor (beta chain) is described in this entry. These data belong to a study of blood T cell repertoires in COVID-19. Study summary: Acute and convalescent COVID-19 samples came from the United States, Italy and Spain. From T cells, B-cell-depleted T cells, or PBMCs came the material, which was cDNA or gDNA.

Per the original methods: Reference gene primers were amplified, and this amplification served to estimate nucleated cell counts. The table came from immunoSEQ multiplex PCR; TCRdb's copy has only in-frame clones and leaves some out. The V and J calls and clone size come from that table; D and trimming were worked out from the DNA. The table lists 150,000 to 200,000 clones, more than 85% of them singletons. Trimming removed 0 bases at V and 6 bases at J, with 11 bases between. This CDR3 has 15 amino acids. CDR1 and CDR2 (germline): SGHTA, FQGNSA. The clonotype comes from a man in his 70s with active or convalescent COVID-19. The sequenced sample was peripheral blood. V gene TRBV7-2 combines with J gene TRBJ1-4; D gene ambiguous. The CDR3 sequence: CASSLAYSRDEKLFF. The CDR3 DNA reads as TGTGCCAGCAGCTTAGCTTACAGTAGAGATGAAAAACTGTTTTTT.